This TCR beta chain appears in the sequencing data of a study of Tregs in tolerant kidney transplant recipients. Unstimulated regulatory T cells (CD4+CD25+CD127-), CD4+CD25- non-regulatory cells, CD4 and CD8 cells were FACS-sorted from thawed PBMCs. Unmatched junction bases numbered 7, after V lost 5 bases and J lost 6 bases. The CDR3 sequence is 14 residues long. The germline V gene has CDR1 KGHSH and CDR2 LQKENI. This clone was observed once. Its antigen is still unknown. Findings and caveats of the study: Few patients were studied, so findings need validation in larger groups.

Clones were read by immunoSEQ multiplex PCR, and TCRdb kept only the in-frame ones, dropping some. The table lists under 300,000 clones, approximately 84% of them singletons. The sequence came from a human donor in good health. Sequencing was done on a sample of CD4+ T cells from blood. The chain employs TRBV18 and TRBJ1-5; TRBD1 matches at 7 bases. CDR3 nucleotide sequence: TGTGCCAGCTCATCCTTGGACAGGAGTCAGCCCCAGCATTTT. Protein sequence: CASSSLDRSQPQHF.